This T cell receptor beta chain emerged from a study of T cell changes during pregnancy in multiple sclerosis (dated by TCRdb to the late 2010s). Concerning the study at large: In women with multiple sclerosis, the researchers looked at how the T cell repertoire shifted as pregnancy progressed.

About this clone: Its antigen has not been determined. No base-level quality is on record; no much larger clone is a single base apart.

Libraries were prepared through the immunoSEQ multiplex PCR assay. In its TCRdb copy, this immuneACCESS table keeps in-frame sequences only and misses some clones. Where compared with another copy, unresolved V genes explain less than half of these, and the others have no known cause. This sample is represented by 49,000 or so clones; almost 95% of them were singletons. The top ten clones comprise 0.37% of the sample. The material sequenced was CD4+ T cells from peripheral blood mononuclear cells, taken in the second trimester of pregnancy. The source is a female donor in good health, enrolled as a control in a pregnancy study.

The CDR3 has the sequence CASSLGDRTDTQYF. The bases are TGCGCCAGCAGCTTGGGCGACAGAACAGATACGCAGTATTTT. The chain joins TRBV5-1 to TRBJ2-3; TRBD1 is possibly the D segment (5 matching bases). The germline ends are 8 bases apart after V is trimmed by 0 bases and J by 3 bases. The CDR3 contains 14 residues, cysteine and phenylalanine counted. The read is trimmed to its CDR3 DNA, 42 bases read in frame from base 1. From the germline V gene, CDR1 is SGHRS and CDR2 is YFSETQ.